This entry features one T cell receptor beta chain sequence. Germline CDR1 and CDR2: LGHNA and YNFKEQ. The ends were cut back, 0 bases at V and 6 bases at J, with 18 bases in the middle. The CDR3 has 16 residues. The record originates from a study of pediatric ulcerative colitis. Clones were read by immunoSEQ multiplex PCR, and TCRdb kept only the in-frame ones, dropping some. Among 45,000 to 75,000 clones listed, approximately 87% were seen once. This chain joins TRBV4-2 and TRBJ2-7; D may be TRBD2 (6 bases). The source material was blood. This sequence originates from a boy between 10 and 17 years old who was a control in a study of pediatric ulcerative colitis. Written as DNA, the CDR3 is TGTGCCAGCAGCCAAGATCTCTCGGGGGAGAGGGGCGAGCAGTACTTC. Its translation is CASSQDLSGERGEQYF.